Presented here are 21 T cell receptor beta chains from one specimen sequenced in a study of T cell responses to AZD1222 COVID-19 vaccine. Using immunoSEQ multiplex PCR, the repertoire was profiled, and TCRdb retains in-frame clones only, with some absent. Here the sample spans around 65,000 clones, 83% being singletons. The sequencing here drew on peripheral blood, taken 28 days after the second AZD1222 dose. The receptors stem from an adult who received the AZD1222 COVID-19 vaccine.

The gene calls are TRBV7-9 and TRBJ2-1; 11 bases line up with TRBD1. V shed 5 bases, J shed 7 bases, and the junction held 7 bases outside the gene matches. CDR3 length equals 15 residues. The V gene's germline CDR1 is SEHNR and CDR2 FQNEAQ (reference sequence). This CDR3 is CASSPPGTGGNEQFF. The DNA for the CDR3 is TGTGCCAGCAGCCCGCCCGGGACAGGGGGTAATGAGCAGTTCTTC.

The genes are TRBV30 and TRBJ1-1; possibly TRBD1 for D (6 bases). Germline V gene lookup returns CDR1 GTSNPN and CDR2 SVGIG (reference sequence). This CDR3 is 12 amino acids long. Trimming shortened V by 3 bases and J by 1 base, and 6 bases separated the two germline ends. DNA for the CDR3: TGTGCCTGGAGACAGGGGAACACTGAAGCTTTCTTT. This translates into CAWRQGNTEAFF.

V and J are TRBV6-5 and TRBJ2-5; 11 nucleotides match TRBD2. Germline trimming cut 6 bases from V and 2 bases from J; bases unmatched to any gene: 5. Germline-derived CDR1 and CDR2 are MNHEY and SVGAGI. This CDR3 contains 15 residues. The CDR3 DNA reads TGTGCCAGCAGGGGGGGACTAGCGGAACAAGAGACCCAGTACTTC. Its translation is CASRGGLAEQETQYF.

This clone showed up just once. The chain employs TRBV29-1 and TRBJ2-3; unclear D gene. V dropped 3 bases and J dropped 6 bases, with 13 bases sitting between them. This CDR3 has 13 amino acids. Germline V gene sequence: CDR1 SQVTM, CDR2 ANQGSEA. CDR3 DNA sequence: TGCAGCGTTGAGGTCTATTTAGGGGATACGCAGTATTTT. Translation gives CSVEVYLGDTQYF.

This clone has a single count. The CDR3 sequence: CASGQGAAEAFF. The CDR3 DNA is TGTGCCAGCGGTCAGGGGGCCGCTGAAGCTTTCTTT. The V and J genes are TRBV2 and TRBJ1-1; 8 bases fit TRBD1. The V gene's germline CDR1 is SNHLY and CDR2 FYNNEI. V lost 8 bases to trimming and J lost 6 bases; unmatched junction nucleotides: 5. The length of the CDR3 is 12 residues.

V and J are TRBV5-1 and TRBJ2-1, with TRBD2 as a possible D gene (6 bases). The V gene lost 0 bases and the J gene lost 6 bases, with 10 bases spanning the gap. The length of the CDR3 is 14 residues. Germline CDR1 and CDR2: SGHRS and YFSETQ. CDR3 bases: TGCGCCAGCAGCTTGGGGGGACTGGGCAATGAGCAGTTCTTC. Translating it yields CASSLGGLGNEQFF. Full variable domain (rest looked up from reference TRBV5-1 and TRBJ2-1): KAGVTQTPRYLIKTRGQQVTLSCSPISGHRSVSWYQQTPGQGLQFLFEYFSETQRNKGNFPGRFSGRQFSNSRSEMNVSTLELGDSALYLCASSLGGLGNEQFFGPGTRLTVL.

The rearrangement uses TRBV19 and TRBJ1-1; TRBD1 might be the D (5 bases). CDR3 length: 14 amino acids. V lost 7 bases to trimming and J lost 0 bases, with 12 bases between them. Germline values: CDR1 LNHDA, CDR2 SQIVND (reference sequence). In DNA, the CDR3 is TGTGCCAGTACGGATGGGACTATGAACACTGAAGCTTTCTTT. This translates into CASTDGTMNTEAFF.

V usage is TRBV3-1 (or the pseudogene TRBV3-2) and J usage is TRBJ2-7; a possible D gene is TRBD2 (6 bases). The CDR3 runs 15 residues. Trimming pared 4 bases from V and 2 bases from J, leaving 15 bases between. The germline V gene has CDR1 LGHDT and CDR2 YNNKEL (reference sequence). CDR3 sequence (DNA): TGTGCCAGCAGCCCCACAGCGGGTAACCCCTACGAGCAGTACTTC. Translated, it gives CASSPTAGNPYEQYF.

The chain has TRBV4-1 and TRBJ2-3; TRBD1 matches 8 bases. Losses at the gene ends were 0 bases for V and 2 bases for J; bases not matched to a gene: 7. The CDR3 runs to 17 residues. Germline V gene sequence: CDR1 MGHRA, CDR2 YSYEKL. This CDR3 reads CASSQEARDRPTDTQYF. CDR3 in DNA: TGCGCCAGCAGCCAAGAGGCTAGGGACAGGCCCACAGATACGCAGTATTTT.

This chain joins TRBV30 and TRBJ2-2; D gene unclear. The CDR3 consists of 14 residues. The V end was cut by 4 bases, the J end by 1 base, with 10 bases between. The germline gives CDR1 GTSNPN, CDR2 SVGIG (reference sequence). The CDR3 is CAWMNLMNTGELFF. In nucleotides, the CDR3 is TGTGCCTGGATGAACTTAATGAACACCGGGGAGCTGTTTTTT.

The chain couples TRBV12-3 or TRBV12-4 to TRBJ1-2, with D unresolved. The CDR3 length is 13 residues. V gave up 7 bases and J gave up 8 bases, with 17 bases separating them. CDR3 in amino acids: CASNSGAPSGYTF. As DNA, the CDR3 is TGTGCCAGCAATTCAGGAGCCCCCTCAGGCTACACCTTC.

The chain couples TRBV13 to TRBJ1-3; the D is unclear. Germline loops: CDR1 PRHDT, CDR2 FYEKMQ (reference sequence). V dropped 3 bases and J dropped 4 bases, with 10 bases sitting between them. The length of the CDR3 is 14 residues. For the CDR3, the DNA is TGTGCCAGCAGCTTTATGTCGGGGGGAAACACCATATATTTT. It specifies CASSFMSGGNTIYF.

The chain uses TRBV2 and TRBJ1-1; possibly TRBD1 for D (5 bases). The CDR3 totals 12 residues. Germline CDR1 reads SNHLY; CDR2 reads FYNNEI. The germline V and J ends were trimmed by 6 bases and 3 bases, with 8 bases remaining between them. The chain's CDR3 is CASRAGYTEAFF. CDR3 coding DNA: TGTGCCAGCAGGGCAGGGTACACTGAAGCTTTCTTT.

The chain has TRBV5-1 and TRBJ1-2; D not resolved. Germline V gives CDR1 SGHRS, CDR2 YFSETQ. CDR3 length: 15 amino acids. V dropped 0 bases and J dropped 4 bases, with 13 bases sitting between them. In DNA, the CDR3 is TGCGCCAGCAGCTTGGAGACTGAGCTCTCCTATGGCTACACCTTC. It specifies CASSLETELSYGYTF.

This clone occurred a few times. The V call is TRBV22-1, the J call TRBJ2-1. TRBV22-1 is recorded as a pseudogene. This CDR3 contains 14 residues. The CDR3 reads CPGVVDPPYNEQFF. CDR3 nucleotides: TGTCCTGGCGTGGTGGACCCCCCCTACAATGAGCAGTTCTTC.

This chain joins TRBV11-2 and TRBJ2-5, with TRBD1 matching over 8 bases. Trimming removed 2 bases from V and 5 bases from J; junction bases left unmatched: 7. Germline CDR1 and CDR2: SGHAT and FQNNGV. The CDR3 totals 15 residues. In nucleotides, the CDR3 is TGTGCCAGCAGCTTAAGGCAGGGGGCGGTCGAGACCCAGTACTTC. Translating it yields CASSLRQGAVETQYF. Full variable domain (remainder filled in from reference TRBV11-2 and TRBJ2-5): EAGVAQSPRYKIIEKRQSVAFWCNPISGHATLYWYQQILGQGPKLLIQFQNNGVVDDSQLPKDRFSAERLKGVDSTLKIQPAKLEDSAVYLCASSLRQGAVETQYFGPGTRLLVL.

The V call is TRBV18, the J call TRBJ1-1; D is unresolved. Trimming shortened V by 0 bases and J by 11 bases, and 16 bases separated the two germline ends. CDR1 and CDR2 from the germline V gene are KGHSH and LQKENI. CDR3 length: 14 residues. CDR3 nucleotide sequence: TGTGCCAGCTCACCACCGAGGGCCGGCCGCGAGGCTTTCTTT. Translating gives CASSPPRAGREAFF.

The rearrangement links TRBV18 to TRBJ2-1; TRBD2 matches at 9 bases. J lost 7 bases, V lost 3 bases, and 10 bases had no gene match. This CDR3 is 16 amino acids long. Germline V lookup: CDR1 KGHSH, CDR2 LQKENI. The CDR3 coding sequence is TGTGCCAGCTCACCGGTAGCGGGGGAGATCGGAAATGAGCAGTTCTTC. This encodes CASSPVAGEIGNEQFF.

The CDR3 nucleotides are TGTGCCAGCAGCTTAGCCCCTTCTGACGGGGAGCAGTACTTC. Translated: CASSLAPSDGEQYF. The V gene is TRBV7-2, the J gene TRBJ2-7; D gene unclear. The CDR3 is made up of 14 amino acids. The ends were cut back, 0 bases at V and 7 bases at J, with 13 bases in the middle. Per germline, CDR1 SGHTA and CDR2 FQGNSA.

The rearrangement uses TRBV19 and TRBJ1-1, with 9 bases that match TRBD1. This CDR3 has 14 residues. Germline assignment: CDR1 LNHDA and CDR2 SQIVND (reference sequence). The V gene end was trimmed by 7 bases and the J gene end by 7 bases; junction bases not matched to a gene: 10. CDR3 amino acids: CASIHPDRGLEAFF. The DNA for the CDR3 is TGTGCCAGTATCCATCCGGACAGGGGCCTTGAAGCTTTCTTT.

V is TRBV10-1 and J is TRBJ1-1; TRBD1 might be the D (6 bases). This CDR3 has 15 residues. Deletions cut 2 bases from V and 7 bases from J, with 17 bases between. Germline CDR1 WNHNN, CDR2 SYGVQD (reference sequence). The CDR3 nucleotides read TGCGCCAGCAGTGAGAATACAGGGAGAGGGTTTGAAGCTTTCTTT. It is translated as CASSENTGRGFEAFF.